This T cell receptor beta chain was retrieved from a study of beta chain features in type 1 diabetes. General study results and limits: In every one of the four CD4+ subsets, TCRB CDR3s were moderately but significantly shorter in Type 1 diabetes patients.

This clone has just a few counts. Its antigen is not identified. Expressed TCRB transcripts were sequenced after all isolated RNA was converted to cDNA. Only in-frame clones appear in the TCRdb table, and some are missing; sequencing was by immunoSEQ multiplex PCR. The sample shows tens of thousands of clones, roughly 70% of them seen only once. This CDR3 is 17 amino acids long. Trimming cost V 4 bases and J 6 bases; bases outside gene matches: 17. Per the germline V gene, CDR1 is SQVTM and CDR2 is ANQGSEA. V usage is TRBV29-1 and J usage is TRBJ2-7; TRBD2 matches at 11 bases. Material: Tregs from blood. The receptor comes from a woman aged 18-29 years with type 1 diabetes. The CDR3 DNA follows: TGCAGCGTTGTAGCGGTAGCTAGCGGGGGGACTTCGGGCGAGCAGTACTTC. This translates into CSVVAVASGGTSGEQYF.